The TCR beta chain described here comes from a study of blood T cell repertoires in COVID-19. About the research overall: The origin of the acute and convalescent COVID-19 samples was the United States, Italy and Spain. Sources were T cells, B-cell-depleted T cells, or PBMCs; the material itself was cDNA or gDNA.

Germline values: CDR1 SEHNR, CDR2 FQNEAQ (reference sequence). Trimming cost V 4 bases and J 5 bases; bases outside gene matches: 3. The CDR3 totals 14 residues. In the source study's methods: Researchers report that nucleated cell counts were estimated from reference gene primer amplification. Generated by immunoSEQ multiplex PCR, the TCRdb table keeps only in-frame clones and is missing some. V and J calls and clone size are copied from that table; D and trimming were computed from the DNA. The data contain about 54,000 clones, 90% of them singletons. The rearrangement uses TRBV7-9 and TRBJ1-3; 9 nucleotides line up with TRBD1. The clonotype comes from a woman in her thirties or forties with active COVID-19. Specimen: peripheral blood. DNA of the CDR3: TGTGCCAGCAGCTCGGACAGGGGAAGAAACACCATATATTTT. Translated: CASSSDRGRNTIYF.